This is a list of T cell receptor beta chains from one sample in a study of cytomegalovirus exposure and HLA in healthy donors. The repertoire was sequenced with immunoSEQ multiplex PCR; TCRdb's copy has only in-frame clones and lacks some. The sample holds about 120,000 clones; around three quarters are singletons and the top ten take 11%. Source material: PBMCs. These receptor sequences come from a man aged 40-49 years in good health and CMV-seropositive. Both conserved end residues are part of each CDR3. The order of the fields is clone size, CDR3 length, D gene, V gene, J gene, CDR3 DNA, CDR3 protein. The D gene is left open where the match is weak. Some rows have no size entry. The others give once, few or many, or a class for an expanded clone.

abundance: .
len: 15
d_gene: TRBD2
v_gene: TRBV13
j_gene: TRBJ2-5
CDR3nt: TGTGCCAGCAGTCGACTAGCGGACATGAAAGAGACCCAGTACTTC
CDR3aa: CASSRLADMKETQYF

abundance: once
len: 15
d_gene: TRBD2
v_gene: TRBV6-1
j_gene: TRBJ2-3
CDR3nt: TGTGCCAGCAGAATGAGCGGGGGTTTGACAGATACGCAGTATTTT
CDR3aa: CASRMSGGLTDTQYF

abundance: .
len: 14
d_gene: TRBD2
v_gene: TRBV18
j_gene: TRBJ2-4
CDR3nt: TGTGCCAGCTCACCAGGGGGGACTAGCGGGGATCAGTACTTC
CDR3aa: CASSPGGTSGDQYF

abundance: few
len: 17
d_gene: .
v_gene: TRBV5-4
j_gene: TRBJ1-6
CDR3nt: TGTGCCAGCAGCTTGCTCCTGGGAGGGCAGCCTAATTCACCCCTCCACTTT
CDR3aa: CASSLLLGGQPNSPLHF

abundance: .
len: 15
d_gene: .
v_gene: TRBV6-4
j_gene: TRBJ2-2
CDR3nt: TGTGCCAGCAGTGCGGACTTGCGGGGGCCCGGGGAGCTGTTTTTT
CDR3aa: CASSADLRGPGELFF

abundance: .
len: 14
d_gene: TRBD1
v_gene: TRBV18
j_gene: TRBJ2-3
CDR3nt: TGTGCCAGCTCTTGGGACAGGCTCCCAGATACGCAGTATTTT
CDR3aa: CASSWDRLPDTQYF

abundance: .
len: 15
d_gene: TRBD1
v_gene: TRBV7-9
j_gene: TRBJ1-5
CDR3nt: TGTGCCAGCAGCTCAGACAGGGGTAGCAATCAGCCCCAGCATTTT
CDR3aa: CASSSDRGSNQPQHF

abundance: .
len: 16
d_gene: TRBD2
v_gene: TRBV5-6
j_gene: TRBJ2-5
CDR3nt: TGTGCCAGCAGCTTGCCTAGCGGGTTGTACCAAGAGACCCAGTACTTC
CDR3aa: CASSLPSGLYQETQYF

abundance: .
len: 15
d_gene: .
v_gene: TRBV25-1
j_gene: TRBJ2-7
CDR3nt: TGTGCCAGCAGTGAGGAGGGAGGTAACCCCTACGAGCAGTACTTC
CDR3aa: CASSEEGGNPYEQYF

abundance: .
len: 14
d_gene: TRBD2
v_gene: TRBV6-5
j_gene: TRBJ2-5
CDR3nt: TGTGCCAGCAGCCCAATAGCGGGGAGAGAGACCCAGTACTTC
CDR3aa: CASSPIAGRETQYF

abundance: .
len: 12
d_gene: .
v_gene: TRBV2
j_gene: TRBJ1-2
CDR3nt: TGTGCCAGCAGTGAGTCAGGGAATGGCTACACCTTC
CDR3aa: CASSESGNGYTF

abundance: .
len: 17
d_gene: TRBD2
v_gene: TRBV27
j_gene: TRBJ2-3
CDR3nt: TGTGCCAGCAGTTTGTATGGCGGGACTAGCGGGGGAAATACGCAGTATTTT
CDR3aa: CASSLYGGTSGGNTQYF

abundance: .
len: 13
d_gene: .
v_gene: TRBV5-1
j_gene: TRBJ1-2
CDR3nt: TGCGCCAGCAGAGACGGGAGATTCGATGGCTACACCTTC
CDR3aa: CASRDGRFDGYTF

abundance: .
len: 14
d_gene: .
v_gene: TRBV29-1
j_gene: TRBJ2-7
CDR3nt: TGCAGCGTTGGACGGGACAAAACTTATTCCGAGCAGTACTTC
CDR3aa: CSVGRDKTYSEQYF